This T cell receptor beta chain comes out of a study of post-analysis software for immune sequencing data. Whole-study results and caveats: Samples made in the same batch grouped tightly together by F measure. Patients showed TRBV5-6, TRBV5-1 and TRBV20-1 among four to six TRBV segments more frequent than in controls. Normalized Chao1 diversity in multiple sclerosis patients fell significantly below that of controls.

This clonotype showed up just a few times. Its antigen is as yet unknown. V was trimmed by 2 bases and J by 4 bases, leaving 9 bases between them. The CDR3 consists of 14 residues. Incorporated into the TCR beta cDNA libraries were unique molecular identifiers, which served to reduce PCR and sequencing biases. From roughly 1 to 10 million T cells, roughly 0.5 million cDNA molecules were obtained. TCRdb re-derived calls from the PCR reads in MiXCR, one entry per CDR3 protein. This table holds hundreds of thousands of distinct CDR3 sequences, roughly 27% found once. The rearrangement joins TRBV12-3 or TRBV12-4 to TRBJ1-5; no clear D. The sequenced sample was blood. This clonotype was obtained from a girl aged 10 to 17 with multiple sclerosis. The CDR3 here is CASSLQVRNQPQHF. CDR3 in DNA: TGTGCCAGCAGTTTACAGGTTCGTAATCAGCCCCAGCATTTT.